Below are 21 T cell receptor beta chains sequenced from a single sample in a study of glioma-infiltrating T cells after dendritic cell vaccination. Time point defined: after dendritic cell vaccination, including at tumor progression/relapse. Repertoires were generated with immunoSEQ multiplex PCR, while TCRdb's copy carries only in-frame clones and drops some. The table has more than 55,000 clones, around 85% seen once. The sequencing used blood, collected after dendritic cell vaccination. These receptors were obtained from a human donor with glioblastoma.

The chain links TRBV30 to TRBJ2-7; TRBD1 matches at 7 bases. Germline CDR1 is GTSNPN and CDR2 is SVGIG (reference sequence). The CDR3 consists of 14 residues. V was pared by 1 base and J by 3 bases, with 6 bases of the junction left unmatched. This CDR3 reads CAWSAGTENYEQYF. For the CDR3, the DNA is TGTGCCTGGAGTGCCGGGACAGAGAACTACGAGCAGTACTTC.

The V gene is TRBV27, the J gene TRBJ1-1; the D gene is possibly TRBD1 (5 bases). CDR1 MNHEY and CDR2 SMNVEV come from the germline V gene (reference sequence). V dropped 8 bases and J dropped 0 bases, with 7 bases sitting between them. The CDR3 contains 12 residues. The CDR3 region has the DNA TGTGCCAGCGGGGCGGTGAACACTGAAGCTTTCTTT. Its translation is CASGAVNTEAFF.

This sequence joins TRBV7-2 and TRBJ2-7, with 10 bases matching TRBD2. The CDR3 consists of 15 residues. Trimming at V came to 0 bases and at J to 2 bases, leaving 1 base not matched to a gene. Germline CDR1 is SGHTA and CDR2 is FQGNSA. CDR3 nucleotides: TGTGCCAGCAGCTTAGCGGGACTAGCGCCCTACGAGCAGTACTTC. It encodes CASSLAGLAPYEQYF.

V is TRBV28 and J is TRBJ2-2, with a possible D match to TRBD2 (5 bases). Germline V gene lookup returns CDR1 MDHEN and CDR2 SYDVKM. V was shortened by 3 bases and J by 8 bases, with 13 bases between the two germline ends. The CDR3 totals 14 residues. The CDR3 reads CASSLVRVKGELFF. The CDR3 coding sequence is TGTGCCAGCAGTTTGGTGAGGGTTAAGGGGGAGCTGTTTTTT.

This sequence joins TRBV7-9 and TRBJ2-1; TRBD2 matches at 8 bases. Losses at the gene ends were 4 bases for V and 11 bases for J; bases not matched to a gene: 7. The germline gives CDR1 SEHNR, CDR2 FQNEAQ (reference sequence). The CDR3 sequence is 13 residues long. The CDR3 DNA reads as TGTGCCAGCAGCTCCCGGGAGGGAGACAAGCAGTTCTTC. Translated, it gives CASSSREGDKQFF.

J is TRBJ2-1 and V is TRBV7-2; 7 bases map to TRBD1. V trimming: 4 bases; J trimming: 5 bases; junction bases outside the gene matches: 14. In germline, CDR1 is SGHTA, CDR2 FQGNSA. This CDR3 contains 17 residues. CDR3 sequence reads: CASSSGNRGLVDNEQFF. The CDR3 DNA follows: TGTGCCAGCAGCTCCGGTAACAGGGGATTGGTAGACAATGAGCAGTTCTTC.

The J gene is TRBJ2-5, the V gene TRBV11-3, with 10 bases aligning to TRBD1. Germline trimming cut 3 bases from V and 3 bases from J; bases unmatched to any gene: 1. This CDR3 is 14 amino acids long. Looked up from germline, CDR1 is SGHNT and CDR2 is YENEEA. The CDR3 region has the DNA TGTGCCAGCAGCTTCGGGACAGGGGAAGAGACCCAGTACTTC. This gives the protein CASSFGTGEETQYF.

The chain carries TRBV21-1 and TRBJ2-2; the table assigns TRBD2, which was not confirmed against the DNA. TRBV21-1 is termed a pseudogene. The CDR3 extends over 17 amino acids. The CDR3 DNA reads TGTGCCAGCAGCTCCCGTTGTTCGGCGGGGTCTACCGGGGAGCTGTTTTTT. Amino acid sequence: CASSSRCSAGSTGELFF.

This rearrangement joins TRBV19 to TRBJ2-1, with 9 nucleotides matching TRBD1. Looked up from germline, CDR1 is LNHDA and CDR2 is SQIVND (reference sequence). V lost 5 bases and J lost 5; bases outside the gene matches: 16. The CDR3 is 18 residues long. For the CDR3, the DNA is TGTGCCAGTAGTCCGCCCCCCATCGGGACAGGGAGTAACAATGAGCAGTTCTTC. Amino acids: CASSPPPIGTGSNNEQFF.

This clone was seen a single time. The V call is TRBV5-6, the J call TRBJ2-5; 9 nucleotides align to TRBD2. This CDR3 contains 13 residues. The V and J ends lost 4 bases and 5 bases, in that order; junction bases with no gene match: 3. Germline loops: CDR1 SGHDT, CDR2 YYEEEE. CDR3 sequence (DNA): TGTGCCAGCAGCACAGGACTAGCGGAGACCCAGTACTTC. This codes for CASSTGLAETQYF.

The chain employs TRBV7-6 and TRBJ1-2; D is perhaps TRBD1 (5 bases). The ends were cut back, 6 bases at V and 0 bases at J, with 11 bases in the middle. From germline, CDR1 is SGHVS and CDR2 FNYEAQ. The CDR3 has 14 residues. DNA of the CDR3: TGTGCCAGCAGTCCGACAGTAACTAACTATGGCTACACCTTC. As protein: CASSPTVTNYGYTF.

The chain carries TRBV10-1 and TRBJ2-2; TRBD2 matches 9 bases. V lost 2 bases, J lost 5 bases, and 3 bases stayed unmatched. CDR3 length: 15 amino acids. The germline CDR1 and CDR2 sequences are WNHNN and SYGVQD (reference sequence). The CDR3 is CASSEGLAGTGELFF. The CDR3 DNA reads as TGCGCCAGCAGTGAGGGCCTAGCGGGAACCGGGGAGCTGTTTTTT.

This chain joins TRBV27 and TRBJ1-5; TRBD1 matches 8 bases. The CDR3 contains 16 residues. The V gene end was trimmed by 2 bases and the J gene end by 1 base; junction bases not matched to a gene: 4. From germline, CDR1 is MNHEY and CDR2 SMNVEV (reference sequence). In nucleotides, the CDR3 is TGTGCCAGCAGTTTACAGGGGGCGTCGAGCAATCAGCCCCAGCATTTT. Translating it yields CASSLQGASSNQPQHF.

The chain employs TRBV2 and TRBJ2-7; the match to TRBD1 covers 10 bases. The V gene end was trimmed by 3 bases and the J gene end by 2 bases; junction bases not matched to a gene: 4. Germline assignment: CDR1 SNHLY and CDR2 FYNNEI. CDR3 length: 15 residues. CDR3 in amino acids: CASSDWDRGTYEQYF. CDR3 in DNA: TGTGCCAGCAGTGACTGGGACAGGGGAACCTACGAGCAGTACTTC.

The V and J genes are TRBV6-5 and TRBJ2-2; 8 nucleotides line up with TRBD1. The CDR3 consists of 16 residues. CDR1 and CDR2 from the germline V gene are MNHEY and SVGAGI. Trimming removed 2 bases from V and 6 bases from J; junction bases left unmatched: 8. The CDR3 loop is CASSYGGTGRAGELFF. The DNA of the CDR3 is TGTGCCAGCAGTTACGGTGGGACAGGAAGGGCCGGGGAGCTGTTTTTT.

This clone was recorded once. The chain is built from TRBV10-3 and TRBJ1-6, with D maybe TRBD1 (6 bases). The CDR3 runs 13 residues. V lost 3 bases and J 9 bases, leaving 9 bases between the germline ends. Per germline, CDR1 ENHRY and CDR2 SYGVKD. Here the CDR3 DNA reads TGTGCCATCAGTGACAGGGGTGGTTCACCCCTCCACTTT. Translated: CAISDRGGSPLHF.

The rearrangement joins TRBV7-2 to TRBJ2-7; 8 nucleotides agree with TRBD2. CDR1 is SGHTA, CDR2 FQGNSA, per germline. Trimming at V came to 6 bases and at J to 3 bases, leaving 10 bases not matched to a gene. This CDR3 is built from 15 residues. CDR3 amino acids: CASSHLRTSNYEQYF. The CDR3, as DNA: TGTGCCAGCAGTCACCTGAGGACTAGCAACTACGAGCAGTACTTC.

This clone appeared a single time. V and J are TRBV27 and TRBJ2-1; 8 positions agree with TRBD2. Germline trimming cut 5 bases from V and 5 bases from J; bases unmatched to any gene: 11. The germline V gene encodes CDR1 MNHEY and CDR2 SMNVEV (reference sequence). This CDR3 has 16 amino acids. CDR3 region: CASSPPGRGADNEQFF. Here the CDR3 DNA reads TGTGCCAGCAGTCCTCCCGGGAGGGGGGCGGACAATGAGCAGTTCTTC.

In this sample, this clone turned up a few times. CDR3 nucleotides: TGTGCCAGCAGCCAAGATTGGGGGCTGGGGACTGAAGCTTTCTTT. It yields the protein CASSQDWGLGTEAFF. The V call is TRBV5-4, the J call TRBJ1-1; possible D gene TRBD1, 6 bases. The CDR3 is made up of 15 amino acids. Per germline, CDR1 SGHNT and CDR2 YYREEE (reference sequence). Trimming removed 4 bases at V and 5 bases at J, with 18 bases between.

The J gene is TRBJ2-3, the V gene TRBV6-1, with a weak D call TRBD2 (7 bases). CDR1 and CDR2 (germline): MNHNS, SASEGT. This CDR3 contains 16 residues. Trimming cost V 4 bases and J 6 bases, with 20 bases left between them. CDR3 nucleotide sequence: TGTGCCAGCAGTGCCCTAGGGGGGGCCTTAGTTGATACGCAGTATTTT. This codes for CASSALGGALVDTQYF.

The chain has TRBV7-3 and TRBJ2-7; D is possibly TRBD1 (6 bases). Germline V gene lookup returns CDR1 SGHTA and CDR2 FQGTGA. The CDR3 is 14 amino acids. V was trimmed by 3 bases and J by 9 bases, leaving 18 bases between them. In DNA, the CDR3 is TGTGCCAGCAGCTTTGGTCAGGGGAACGAGATGCAGTACTTC. Translation gives CASSFGQGNEMQYF.